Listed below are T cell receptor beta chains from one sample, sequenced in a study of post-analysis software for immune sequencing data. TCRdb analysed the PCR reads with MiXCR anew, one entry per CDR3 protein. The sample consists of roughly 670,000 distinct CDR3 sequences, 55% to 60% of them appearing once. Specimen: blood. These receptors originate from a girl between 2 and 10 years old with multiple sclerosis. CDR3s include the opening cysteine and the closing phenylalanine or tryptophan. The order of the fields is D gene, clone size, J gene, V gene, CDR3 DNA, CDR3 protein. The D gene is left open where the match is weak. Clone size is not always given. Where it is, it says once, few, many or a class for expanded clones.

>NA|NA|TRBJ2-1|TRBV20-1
TGCAGTGCTACGCTTCACCCCGCGAGCTCCTACAATGAGCAGTTCTTC
CSATLHPASSYNEQFF
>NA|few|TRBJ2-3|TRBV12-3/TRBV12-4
TGTGCCAGCAGCCCCGGTTCGAATACGCAGTATTTT
CASSPGSNTQYF
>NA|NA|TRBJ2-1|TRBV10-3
TGTGCCATCAGTGAGTCGGGACGTCGAAACAATGAGCAGTTCTTC
CAISESGRRNNEQFF
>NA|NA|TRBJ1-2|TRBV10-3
TGTGCCATCAGTGGGGCTGGAGGTAACTATGGCTACACCTTC
CAISGAGGNYGYTF
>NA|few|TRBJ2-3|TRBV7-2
TGTGCCAGCAGCCTACAGGGCCTCCTTAGCACAGATACGCAGTATTTT
CASSLQGLLSTDTQYF
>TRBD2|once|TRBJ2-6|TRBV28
TGTGCCAGCACCTCCGGACTAGCGGGATGGAAAGGGTCTGGGGCCAACGTCCTGACTTTC
CASTSGLAGWKGSGANVLTF
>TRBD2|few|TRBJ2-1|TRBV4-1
TGCGCCAGCATGGGACTAGCGGGAAGCAATGAGCAGTTCTTC
CASMGLAGSNEQFF
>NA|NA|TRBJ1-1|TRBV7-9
TGTGCCAGCAGCTTAGTGCCGTTAGGCGGCACTGAAGCTTTCTTT
CASSLVPLGGTEAFF
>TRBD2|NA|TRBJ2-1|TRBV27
TGTGCCAGCAGTCCTGGGACTAGAGCCGGAGTAGAGCAGTTCTTC
CASSPGTRAGVEQFF
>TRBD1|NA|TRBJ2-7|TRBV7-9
TGTGCCAGCAGCTCCTTACCGACAGGGGTTGGCTTCGAGCAGTACTTC
CASSSLPTGVGFEQYF
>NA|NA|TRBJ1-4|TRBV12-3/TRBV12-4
TGTGCCAGCGGAATTAACTCGGGGGGTGAAAAACTGTTTTTT
CASGINSGGEKLFF
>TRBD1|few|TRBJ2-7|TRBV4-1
TGCGCCAGCAGCCAAACGCAGGGGGTAGACGAGCAGTACTTC
CASSQTQGVDEQYF
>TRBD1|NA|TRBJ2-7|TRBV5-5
TGTGCCAGCAGCTTGGAGGGACAGTCGTCCTACGAGCAGTACTTC
CASSLEGQSSYEQYF
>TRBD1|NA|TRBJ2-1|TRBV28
TGTGCCAGCAGCTCCGCGACAGGGCTCTCCTACAATGAGCAGTTCTTC
CASSSATGLSYNEQFF
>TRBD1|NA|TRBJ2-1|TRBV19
TGTGCCAGTAAGGCAGGGGGCTCCTACAATGAGCAGTTCTTC
CASKAGGSYNEQFF
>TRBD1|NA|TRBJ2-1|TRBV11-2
TGTGCCAGCAGCGATTCAGGGGGCAAGTACAATGAGCAGTTCTTC
CASSDSGGKYNEQFF
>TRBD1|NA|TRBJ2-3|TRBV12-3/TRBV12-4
TGTGCCAGCAGTTTTGACAGGGGGAGCTCAGATACGCAGTATTTT
CASSFDRGSSDTQYF
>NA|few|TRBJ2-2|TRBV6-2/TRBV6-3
TGTGCCAGCAGTTACTCTTTGACATACACCGGGGAGCTGTTTTTT
CASSYSLTYTGELFF
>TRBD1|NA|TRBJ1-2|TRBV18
TGTGCCAGCTCACCAGGACAGGGGGCGATAGACTACACCTTC
CASSPGQGAIDYTF
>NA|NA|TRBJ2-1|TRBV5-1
TGCGCCAGCAGCCCGGGGGCGGATCAGTTCTTC
CASSPGADQFF
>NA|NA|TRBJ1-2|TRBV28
TGTGCCAGCAGCTCCGGGACCGTACTGGAGGGTGGCTACACCTTC
CASSSGTVLEGGYTF
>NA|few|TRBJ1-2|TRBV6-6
TGTGCCAGCAGTGATCCTATAAATGGCTACACCTTC
CASSDPINGYTF
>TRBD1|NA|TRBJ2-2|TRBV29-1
TGCAGCGCAGACAGGGGGTACACCGGGGAGCTGTTTTTT
CSADRGYTGELFF
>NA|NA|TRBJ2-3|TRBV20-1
TGCAGTGTTGGGGGGGGCAGCCCAGATACGCAGTATTTT
CSVGGGSPDTQYF
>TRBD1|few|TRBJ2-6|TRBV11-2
TGTGCCAGCAGCCCTGGTGGAAGCCGGCAGGGGGTGGATATTGGGGCCAACGTCCTGACTTTC
CASSPGGSRQGVDIGANVLTF
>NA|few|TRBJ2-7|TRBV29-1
TGCAGCGTTTCACCGGGACTCGGTCGGGCGGGGCAGTACTTC
CSVSPGLGRAGQYF
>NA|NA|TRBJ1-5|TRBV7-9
TGTGCCAGCAGCTTAGTTAGTGGCAGGGAAAATCAGCCCCAGCATTTT
CASSLVSGRENQPQHF
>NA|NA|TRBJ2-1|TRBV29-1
TGCAGCGAAACTACGGTCGATGAGCGGTTCTTC
CSETTVDERFF
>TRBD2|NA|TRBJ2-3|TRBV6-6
TGTGCCAGCAGACTCCCCGGAGCGGGGGGGCTCACAGATACGCAGTATTTT
CASRLPGAGGLTDTQYF
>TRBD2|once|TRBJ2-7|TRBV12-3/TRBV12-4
TGTGCCAGCAGCCGCGTCCTAGCGGGAGGTTACGAGCAGTACTTC
CASSRVLAGGYEQYF
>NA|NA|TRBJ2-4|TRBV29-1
TGCAGCGTTGAAGATTGGACAACGCTAGCCAAAAACATTCAGTACTTC
CSVEDWTTLAKNIQYF
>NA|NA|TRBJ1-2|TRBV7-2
TGTGCCAGCAACAATTTACCAGGGGCAGGTGGCTACACCTTC
CASNNLPGAGGYTF
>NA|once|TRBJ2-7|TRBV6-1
TGTGCCAGCAGGGTACGGGACGCGAGCTCCTACGAGCAGTACTTC
CASRVRDASSYEQYF
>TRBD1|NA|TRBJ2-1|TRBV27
TGTGCCAGCAGAGGGACAGGGGGCTTGGAGCAGTTCTTC
CASRGTGGLEQFF
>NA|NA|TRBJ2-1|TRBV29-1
TGCAGCGTTGGAAGGGGAGGGGGCAATGAGCAGTTCTTC
CSVGRGGGNEQFF
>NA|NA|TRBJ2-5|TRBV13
TGTGCCAGCAGCTCTGGGACGACCCAAGAGACCCAGTACTTC
CASSSGTTQETQYF
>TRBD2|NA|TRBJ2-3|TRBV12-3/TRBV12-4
TGTGCCAGCACTACGACTCTAGCGGCCGCAGATACGCAGTATTTT
CASTTTLAAADTQYF
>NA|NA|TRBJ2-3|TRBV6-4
TGTGCCAGCTTCCCCGGGACTAGCACAGATACGCAGTATTTT
CASFPGTSTDTQYF
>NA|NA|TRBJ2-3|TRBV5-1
TGCGCCAGCAGCTTGGAGGGGACGGATGGCGATACGCAGTATTTT
CASSLEGTDGDTQYF
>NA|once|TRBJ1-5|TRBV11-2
TGTGCCAGCAGCCGACAGGCTAGCAATCAGCCCCAGCATTTT
CASSRQASNQPQHF
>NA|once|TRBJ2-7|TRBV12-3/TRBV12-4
TGTGCCAGCAACGGGGGGCTAGGGGAGCAGTACTTC
CASNGGLGEQYF
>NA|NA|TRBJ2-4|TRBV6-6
TGTGCCAGCAGTTACGGGGACGAGAACATTCAGTACTTC
CASSYGDENIQYF
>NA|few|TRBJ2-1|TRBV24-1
TGTGCCACCAGTGAGTCGCCGGGTCGGGGAGTCGGGACTGGTGGGGTCCATGAGCAGTTCTTC
CATSESPGRGVGTGGVHEQFF
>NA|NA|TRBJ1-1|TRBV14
TGTGCCAGCAGCCGCGACAGCTACACTGAAGCTTTCTTT
CASSRDSYTEAFF
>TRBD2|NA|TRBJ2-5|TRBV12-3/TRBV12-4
TGTGCCAGCAGTCAGGGTTCGGGGGGGACCCAGTACTTC
CASSQGSGGTQYF
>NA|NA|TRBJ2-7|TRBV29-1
TGCAGCGTTGAGTTATGGGAGAGAAGGCCCTACGAGCAGTACTTC
CSVELWERRPYEQYF